A selection of T cell receptor beta chains follows, all from one sample in a study of T cell responses to AZD1222 COVID-19 vaccine. Data came from immunoSEQ multiplex PCR; TCRdb stores just in-frame clones and leaves some out. The sample contains tens of thousands of clones, around nine tenths of which appear only once. Sequencing was performed on peripheral blood, taken on day 0 of AZD1222 vaccination. These receptors all come from an adult in good health. Both conserved end residues are part of each CDR3. Fields, in order: V gene, clone size, J gene, D gene, CDR3 DNA, CDR3 protein. A D gene is named only where the DNA matches it firmly. Expanded clones get a size class; other rows say once, few or many, or leave the size out.

>TRBV6-6|-|TRBJ2-1|-
TGTGCCAGCAGTTACGGGCGGAGCTCCTACAATGAGCAGTTCTTC
CASSYGRSSYNEQFF
>TRBV4-3|-|TRBJ1-1|-
TGCGCCAGCAGCCAAGATAGGAACACTGAAGCTTTCTTT
CASSQDRNTEAFF
>TRBV3-1/TRBV3-2|-|TRBJ2-7|-
TGTGCCAGCAGCCGCTCTTCGCTCGAGCAGTACTTC
CASSRSSLEQYF
>TRBV5-5|-|TRBJ1-1|-
TGTGCCAGCAGCTTGGGGGACATGAACACTGAAGCTTTCTTT
CASSLGDMNTEAFF
>TRBV7-2|-|TRBJ1-1|-
TGTGCCAGCAGCCCGGGACTTGGGGGCACTGAAGCTTTCTTT
CASSPGLGGTEAFF
>TRBV7-9|-|TRBJ2-2|-
TGTGCCAGCAGCACAAAGTACGAGCCGACCGGGGAGCTGTTTTTT
CASSTKYEPTGELFF
>TRBV11-2|-|TRBJ2-7|-
TGTGCCAGCAGCTTAGTCCCAGGACTAAGCTCCTACGAGCAGTACTTC
CASSLVPGLSSYEQYF
>TRBV4-3|-|TRBJ1-2|TRBD1
TGCGCCAGCAGCCACCGAGGTGGCAGGGGGAACTATGGCTACACCTTC
CASSHRGGRGNYGYTF
>TRBV6-5|-|TRBJ2-1|TRBD1
TGTGCCAGCAGAAAGGGACAGGGTCGTCCTGATGAGCAGTTCTTC
CASRKGQGRPDEQFF
>TRBV4-1|-|TRBJ2-7|-
TGCGCCAGCAGCCAAGACCCGGGGGCGAGCGCCTACGAGCAGTACTTC
CASSQDPGASAYEQYF
>TRBV4-1|-|TRBJ1-1|-
TGCGCCAGCAGCGACAGGTGGGGTGCGAACACTGAAGCTTTCTTT
CASSDRWGANTEAFF
>TRBV6-2/TRBV6-3|-|TRBJ1-5|TRBD1
TGTGCCAGCAGCCTTCGGACAGGGATCATTCAGCCCCAGCATTTT
CASSLRTGIIQPQHF
>TRBV9|once|TRBJ2-4|-
TGTGCCAGCAGCGTCGGGGCTCTAGCCAAAAACATTCAGTACTTC
CASSVGALAKNIQYF
>TRBV6-1|-|TRBJ2-3|-
TGTGCCAGCAGGGGTGACACAGATACGCAGTATTTT
CASRGDTDTQYF
>TRBV3-1/TRBV3-2|-|TRBJ2-1|TRBD2
TGTGCCAGCAGCCAAGAGGCAGCGGGAGTTGACAATGAGCAGTTCTTC
CASSQEAAGVDNEQFF
>TRBV6-1|-|TRBJ2-2|TRBD2
TGTGCCAGCAGTGCAACGGGACTAGCGGGGAACACCTACGGGGAGCTGTTTTTT
CASSATGLAGNTYGELFF
>TRBV24-1|-|TRBJ2-2|TRBD1
TGTGCCACCAGTGATGTACAGGGGGCTTACACCGGGGAGCTGTTTTTT
CATSDVQGAYTGELFF
>TRBV19|-|TRBJ2-5|TRBD2
TGTGCCAGTAGTAGGCTAGCGGGCGAGACCCAGTACTTC
CASSRLAGETQYF
>TRBV5-1|-|TRBJ1-2|-
TGCGCCAGCAGCCCTGGGACGGCTAACTATGGCTACACCTTC
CASSPGTANYGYTF
>TRBV7-2|-|TRBJ2-7|-
TGTGCCAGCAGCTACCCGCGAGGGGGATCCATCTACGAGCAGTACTTC
CASSYPRGGSIYEQYF
>TRBV5-4|-|TRBJ2-6|-
TGTGCCAGCAGCTTGGGTGGGAGCTCTGGGGCCAACGTCCTGACTTTC
CASSLGGSSGANVLTF
>TRBV19|-|TRBJ1-1|-
TGTGCCAGTAGTGTCAGGGTTGTCGGTGAAGCTTTCTTT
CASSVRVVGEAFF
>TRBV4-1|-|TRBJ2-5|-
TGCGCCAGCAGCCAACTCGGGAAGACCCAGTACTTC
CASSQLGKTQYF
>TRBV4-1|-|TRBJ2-7|TRBD1
TGCGCCAGCAGCCAAGATAGGGCGACAGGGGGGATCTACGAGCAGTACTTC
CASSQDRATGGIYEQYF
>TRBV7-9|-|TRBJ2-7|-
TGTGCCAGCAGCTTAGCGGATAGCGCCAGTTACGAGCAGTACTTC
CASSLADSASYEQYF
>TRBV18|-|TRBJ2-7|-
TGTGCCAGCTCACCACCGGGAGGATACGAGCAGTACTTC
CASSPPGGYEQYF
>TRBV28|-|TRBJ2-7|-
TGTGCCAGCAGTTTATATTCTTGGACAGACTACGAGCAGTACTTC
CASSLYSWTDYEQYF
>TRBV27|-|TRBJ1-5|TRBD1
TGTGCCAGCAGTTTACCCATCAAGACAGGGAGCCAAAGGCAGCCCCAGCATTTT
CASSLPIKTGSQRQPQHF